These 19 T cell receptor beta chains were sequenced from one sample in a study of CD8+ T cells in alopecia areata. Following RNA extraction, reverse transcription yielded cDNA that acted as the sequencing template. Clones were sequenced by immunoSEQ multiplex PCR, and TCRdb holds only the in-frame ones, with some missing. The sample comprises about 97,000 clones, about two fifths of which are singletons, and approximately 1.5% rests with the top ten. Source material: CD4+ T cells sorted from blood. The receptors stem from a human donor with alopecia areata.

The rearrangement links TRBV19 to TRBJ1-5; 7 bases match TRBD1. The CDR3 covers 15 residues. Unmatched junction bases numbered 9, after V lost 7 bases and J lost 3 bases. The V gene's germline CDR1 is LNHDA and CDR2 SQIVND (reference sequence). The CDR3 DNA reads TGTGCCAGTAAAAACCGGGACAGATCCAATCAGCCCCAGCATTTT. It translates to CASKNRDRSNQPQHF. The entire variable domain, with the rest obtained from reference TRBV19 and TRBJ1-5, is as follows: DGGITQSPKYLFRKEGQNVTLSCEQNLNHDAMYWYRQDPGQGLRLIYYSQIVNDFQKGDIAEGYSVSREKKESFPLTVTSAQKNPTAFYLCASKNRDRSNQPQHFGDGTRLSIL.

This clone occurred a few times. V and J are TRBV20-1 and TRBJ1-2; D remains ambiguous. The CDR3 has 10 residues. Trimming shortened V by 3 bases and J by 7 bases, and 6 bases separated the two germline ends. Looked up from germline, CDR1 is DFQATT and CDR2 is SNEGSKA (reference sequence). CDR3 coding DNA: TGCAGTGCTAGGGGCTTTGGCTACACCTTC. Its protein product is CSARGFGYTF.

This chain joins TRBV29-1 and TRBJ2-3, with D tentatively TRBD1 or TRBD2 (5 bases each). The CDR3 contains 13 residues. V was clipped by 5 bases and J by 7 bases, with 16 bases between them. Germline V gene sequence: CDR1 SQVTM, CDR2 ANQGSEA. CDR3 protein: CSVSGTAANTQYF. The CDR3 nucleotides are TGCAGCGTTTCCGGGACCGCCGCGAATACGCAGTATTTT.

V is TRBV19 and J is TRBJ1-2; D is perhaps TRBD1 (6 bases). The CDR3 runs to 13 residues. Germline values: CDR1 LNHDA, CDR2 SQIVND (reference sequence). Trimming cost V 8 bases and J 6 bases, with 16 bases left between them. In DNA form, the CDR3 reads TGTGCCAGTTCCCCCCAGGGGTCCCATGGCTACACCTTC. It is translated as CASSPQGSHGYTF.

This rearrangement joins TRBV5-4 to TRBJ2-5; D may be TRBD1 or TRBD2 (6 bases each). V dropped 6 bases and J dropped 4 bases, with 16 bases sitting between them. The CDR3 sequence is 14 residues long. Germline values: CDR1 SGHNT, CDR2 YYREEE (reference sequence). CDR3 bases: TGTGCCAGCACCAAGAGGGGGGCCGGAGAGACCCAGTACTTC. Translation gives CASTKRGAGETQYF.

This clone was picked up a small number of times. V usage is TRBV7-2 and J usage is TRBJ2-5; the match to TRBD2 covers 14 bases. From germline, CDR1 is SGHTA and CDR2 FQGNSA. This CDR3 comprises 17 residues. V dropped 5 bases and J dropped 5; count of bases not matched to a gene: 10. The CDR3 bases are TGTGCCAGCAGCCAGACTAGCGGGAGGGCCTGGGGGGAGACCCAGTACTTC. It is translated as CASSQTSGRAWGETQYF.

The rearrangement joins TRBV5-1 to TRBJ1-2, with 9 positions matching TRBD1. The J segment lost 11 bases and the V segment lost 0 bases, leaving 17 bases of the junction unmatched. This CDR3 contains 17 residues. CDR1 is SGHRS and CDR2 is YFSETQ in the germline V gene. The CDR3 nucleotides are TGCGCCAGCAGCTTGGATCTGACTGGACAGGGGCCTGGAGGATACACCTTC. Protein product: CASSLDLTGQGPGGYTF.

V and J are TRBV11-2 and TRBJ1-2; D is ambiguous. Germline V gene lookup returns CDR1 SGHAT and CDR2 FQNNGV. Trimming shortened V by 1 base and J by 8 bases, and 11 bases separated the two germline ends. The CDR3 consists of 13 residues. For the CDR3, the DNA is TGTGCCAGCAGCTTAGCAGGCTCCGGGGGCTACACCTTC. It is translated as CASSLAGSGGYTF. Full variable domain (outside the CDR3, taken from reference TRBV11-2 and TRBJ1-2): EAGVAQSPRYKIIEKRQSVAFWCNPISGHATLYWYQQILGQGPKLLIQFQNNGVVDDSQLPKDRFSAERLKGVDSTLKIQPAKLEDSAVYLCASSLAGSGGYTFGSGTRLTVV.

The J gene is TRBJ1-1, the V gene TRBV27; TRBD1 aligns across 10 bases. The CDR3 length is 14 residues. The germline gives CDR1 MNHEY, CDR2 SMNVEV (reference sequence). V was clipped by 6 bases and J by 3 bases; unmatched bases: 4. The CDR3 loop reads CASSATGGHTEAFF. CDR3 nucleotides: TGTGCCAGCAGCGCGACAGGGGGCCACACTGAAGCTTTCTTT.

CDR3 amino acids: CASSQGHFSGANVLTF. The CDR3 DNA reads TGTGCCAGCAGCCAAGGACACTTCTCTGGGGCCAACGTCCTGACTTTC. This chain uses TRBV4-2 with TRBJ2-6; D is unresolved. This CDR3 has 16 amino acids. In germline, CDR1 is LGHNA, CDR2 YNFKEQ. V was pared by 1 base and J by 0 bases, with 7 bases between.

This clone is medium-sized in the sample. CDR3 DNA: TGCAGCGTTGAGGCCAGGATCGATGAGCAGTTCTTC. This encodes CSVEARIDEQFF. This rearrangement joins TRBV29-1 to TRBJ2-1; D unresolved. Trimming took off 3 bases at V and 8 bases at J, with 11 bases between the two ends. Germline loops: CDR1 SQVTM, CDR2 ANQGSEA. The CDR3 consists of 12 residues.

Note on this clone: Sequence at one end of the junction differs from germline and may be a read error. Within the sample, other DNA sequences also encode this same CDR3. The chain links TRBV5-1 to TRBJ2-2; perhaps TRBD2 as D (5 bases). This CDR3 is 14 amino acids long. Germline V gene data show CDR1 as SGHRS and CDR2 as YFSETQ. CDR3 sequence: CASSLALDTGELFF. The DNA of the CDR3 is TGCGCCAGCAGCTTGGCCCTTGATACCGGGGAACTGTTTTTT.

The chain links TRBV11-2 to TRBJ2-5; 11 bases line up with TRBD1. Per the germline V gene, CDR1 is SGHAT and CDR2 is FQNNGV. The CDR3 is made up of 14 amino acids. The trim removed 4 bases at V and 5 bases at J, leaving 3 bases unmatched. CDR3 region: CASSSGTGGETQYF. The CDR3 bases are TGTGCCAGCAGCTCGGGGACAGGGGGGGAGACCCAGTACTTC.

This clone was counted a few times. Other DNA sequences in the same sample also yield this CDR3. The chain uses TRBV18 and TRBJ2-3; unclear D gene. The CDR3 has 12 amino acids. Between the trimmed V and J ends, which lost 3 bases and 6 bases, there was a span of 7 bases. Germline CDR1 is KGHSH and CDR2 is LQKENI. The CDR3 sequence is CASSPDTDTQYF. In DNA, the CDR3 is TGTGCCAGCTCACCTGACACCGATACGCAGTATTTT.

The chain joins TRBV7-8 to TRBJ2-5, with 9 bases identical to TRBD1. The CDR3 runs to 16 residues. Germline CDR1 is SGHVS and CDR2 is FQNEAQ. The J segment lost 5 bases and the V segment lost 5 bases, leaving 12 bases of the junction unmatched. In nucleotides, the CDR3 is TGTGCCAGCAGCCCAAGGGGACAGGGCCTTTGGGAGACCCAGTACTTC. Protein product: CASSPRGQGLWETQYF.

The table lists this clone with a few counts. The chain has TRBV11-2 and TRBJ2-7; 14 bases map to TRBD2. This CDR3 has 15 amino acids. V dropped 5 bases and J dropped 9; count of bases not matched to a gene: 9. Per the germline V gene, CDR1 is SGHAT and CDR2 is FQNNGV. The CDR3 bases are TGTGCCAGCAGCGAAACGACTAGCGGGAGGGCGGTGCAGTACTTC. The encoded protein is CASSETTSGRAVQYF.

CDR3 loop: CASSPGQGYEQYF. The CDR3 bases are TGTGCCAGCAGCCCCGGACAGGGGTACGAGCAGTACTTC. The V call is TRBV11-3, the J call TRBJ2-7; 9 nucleotides match TRBD1. The J segment lost 4 bases and the V segment lost 5 bases, leaving 3 bases of the junction unmatched. Germline V CDR1 and CDR2: SGHNT, YENEEA. This CDR3 has 13 residues.

This clone was observed once. The chain has TRBV30 and TRBJ1-1; D is unclear. The CDR3 is 11 residues long. V was clipped by 0 bases and J by 11 bases, with 10 bases between them. Germline CDR1 GTSNPN, CDR2 SVGIG (reference sequence). The CDR3 sequence is CAWSVQLAAFF. CDR3 nucleotide sequence: TGTGCCTGGAGTGTACAACTTGCGGCTTTCTTT.

This clone was found once. The V call is TRBV27, the J call TRBJ2-7, with 8 bases lining up with TRBD2. V lost 5 bases and J lost 3; bases outside the gene matches: 9. There are 15 residues in the CDR3. Looked up from germline, CDR1 is MNHEY and CDR2 is SMNVEV (reference sequence). In DNA form, the CDR3 reads TGTGCCAGCAGTCCGGCCAGCGGGGGAGTCTACGAGCAGTACTTC. As protein: CASSPASGGVYEQYF.